The entry that follows covers one T cell receptor (beta chain) sequence. Germline V lookup: CDR1 SEHNR, CDR2 FQNEAQ (reference sequence). Trimming shortened V by 5 bases and J by 2 bases, and 13 bases separated the two germline ends. This CDR3 spans 15 amino acids. All enrollees were about 18 to 100 years old and from around 25 US areas. The sample comes from a study of blood T cell repertoires in COVID-19. Produced via immunoSEQ multiplex PCR; TCRdb's table is partial and in-frame only. Of about 210,000 clones listed, over 75% are singletons. The sequenced material came from PBMCs or T cells enriched from blood (not recorded which). J is TRBJ1-5 and V is TRBV7-9; no clear D gene. The receptor was derived from a man aged 25-40 years in a cohort exposed to, infected with or recovered from COVID-19 (not recorded which). Here the CDR3 DNA reads TGTGCCAGCAGCCCAACTGACAAGGGCAATCAGCCCCAGCATTTT. Translating it yields CASSPTDKGNQPQHF.